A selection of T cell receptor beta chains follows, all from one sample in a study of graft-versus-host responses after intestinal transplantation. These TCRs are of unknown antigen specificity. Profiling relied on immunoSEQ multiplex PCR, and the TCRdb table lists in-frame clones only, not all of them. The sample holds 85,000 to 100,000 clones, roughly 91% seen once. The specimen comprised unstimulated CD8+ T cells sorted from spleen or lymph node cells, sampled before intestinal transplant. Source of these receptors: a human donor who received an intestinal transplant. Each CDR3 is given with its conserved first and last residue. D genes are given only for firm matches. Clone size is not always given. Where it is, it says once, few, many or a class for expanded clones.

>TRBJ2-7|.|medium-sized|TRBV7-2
TGTGCCAGCAGCCTCGTCGAGTCCTACGAGCAGTACTTC
CASSLVESYEQYF
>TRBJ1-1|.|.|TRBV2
TGTGCCAGCACTTCGAGGGTTGAGAACACTGAAGCTTTCTTT
CASTSRVENTEAFF
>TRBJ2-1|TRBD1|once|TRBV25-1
TGTGCCAGCAGTGGGACAGGGTCGGTTTCCTACAATGAGCAGTTCTTC
CASSGTGSVSYNEQFF
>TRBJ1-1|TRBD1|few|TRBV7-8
TGTGCCAGCAGCTCCGACAGGGGCCTTAACACTGAAGCTTTCTTT
CASSSDRGLNTEAFF
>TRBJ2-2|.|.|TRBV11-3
TGTGCCAGCAGCCTAAATGCCTTAACGGGTGCCAACACCGGGGAGCTGTTTTTT
CASSLNALTGANTGELFF
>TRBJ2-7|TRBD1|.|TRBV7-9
TGTGCCAGCAGCTCGCAGGGGGCAACCTACGAGCAGTACTTC
CASSSQGATYEQYF
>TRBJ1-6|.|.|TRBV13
TGTGCCAGCAGCTTAGGGGGCCCCCTGGTCTTT
CASSLGGPLVF
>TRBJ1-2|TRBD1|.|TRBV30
TGTGCCTGGAGTCCATCGACCGGGACAGCCATCTATGGCTACACCTTC
CAWSPSTGTAIYGYTF
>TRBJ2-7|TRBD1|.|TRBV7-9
TGTGCCAGCAGCTTAGACAGGGGAAGAGGCGAGCAGTACTTC
CASSLDRGRGEQYF
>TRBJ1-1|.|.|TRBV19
TGTGCCAGTAGTATCGGGGGGGGAGGGGCTGAAGCTTTCTTT
CASSIGGGGAEAFF
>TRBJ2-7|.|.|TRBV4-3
TGCGCCAGCAGACTACGACAAGAGGGCTCCTACGAGCAGTACTTC
CASRLRQEGSYEQYF
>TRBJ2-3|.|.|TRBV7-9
TGTGCCAGCAGTCTTAAGAGGGCGTCAACTAGCACAGATACGCAGTATTTT
CASSLKRASTSTDTQYF
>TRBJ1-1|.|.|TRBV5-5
TGTGCCAGCAGCTTGTGGTACGGGAACACTGAAGCTTTCTTT
CASSLWYGNTEAFF
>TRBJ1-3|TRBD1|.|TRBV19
TGTGCCAGTAGTATAGGGACAGGTACTGGAAACACCATATATTTT
CASSIGTGTGNTIYF
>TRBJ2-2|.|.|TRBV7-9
TGTGCCAGCAGCCCTAGAGGGAGGTACGACGGGGAGCTGTTTTTT
CASSPRGRYDGELFF
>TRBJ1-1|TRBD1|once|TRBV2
TGTGCCAGCAGCGATTGGGGACAGGTGAACACTGAAGCTTTCTTT
CASSDWGQVNTEAFF
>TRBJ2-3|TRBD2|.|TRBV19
TGTGCCAGTAGTACTAGCGGGGGGGCTCTGAGCACAGATACGCAGTATTTT
CASSTSGGALSTDTQYF
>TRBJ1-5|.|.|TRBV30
TGTGCCTGGAGTAGCAGGGTAGGACAGCCCCAGCATTTT
CAWSSRVGQPQHF
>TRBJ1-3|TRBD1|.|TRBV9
TGTGCCAGCAGCGGGACAGGGGGCGGAGGAAACACCATATATTTT
CASSGTGGGGNTIYF
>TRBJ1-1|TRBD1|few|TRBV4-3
TGCGCCAGCAGCCAATTTGGGACAGGCCCCAAGGATTGGGACACTGAAGCTTTCTTT
CASSQFGTGPKDWDTEAFF
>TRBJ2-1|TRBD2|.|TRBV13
TGTGCCAGCAGCTTAGGGACCTACAGTTTGCGGGGGGGCGGGTATGAGCAGTTCTTC
CASSLGTYSLRGGGYEQFF
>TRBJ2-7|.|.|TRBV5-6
TGTGCCAGCAGCATATCGACAGGCGAGCAGTACTTC
CASSISTGEQYF
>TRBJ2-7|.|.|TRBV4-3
TGCGCCAGCAGCCCTCTGCGGGGACCCTACGAGCAGTACTTC
CASSPLRGPYEQYF
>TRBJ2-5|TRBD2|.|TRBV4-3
TGCGCCAGCAGCCCTAGTTCGGGACTACAAGAGACCCAGTACTTC
CASSPSSGLQETQYF
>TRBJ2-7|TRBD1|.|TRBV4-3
TGCGCCAGCAGCCCCGGGACAGGGGGCATCGAGCAGTACTTC
CASSPGTGGIEQYF
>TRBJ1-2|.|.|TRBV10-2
TGCGCCAGCTGCGCTTCGGGGAACTATGGCTACACCTTC
CASCASGNYGYTF
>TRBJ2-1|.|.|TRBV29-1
TGCAGCGTGGGGGGGGCCTGGGACAGGCCGACTGATAATGAGCAGTTCTTC
CSVGGAWDRPTDNEQFF
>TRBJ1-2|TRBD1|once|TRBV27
TGTGCCAGCAGTTTACGGACAGGAGACTATGGCTACACCTTC
CASSLRTGDYGYTF
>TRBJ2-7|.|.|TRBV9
TGTGCCAGCAGCGTCCACGGCGGGCCGGACGAGCAGTACTTC
CASSVHGGPDEQYF
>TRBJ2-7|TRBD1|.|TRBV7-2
TGTGCCAGCAGCTTGTTTGGGACAGGGTCTGGAGAGCAGTACTTC
CASSLFGTGSGEQYF
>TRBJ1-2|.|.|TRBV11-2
TGTGCCAGCAGCTTAGCATCGGGATTTTATGGCTACACCTTC
CASSLASGFYGYTF
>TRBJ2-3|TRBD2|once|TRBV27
TGTGCCACCTCTAACCGGGCGGGGGATACCACAGATACGCAGTATTTT
CATSNRAGDTTDTQYF
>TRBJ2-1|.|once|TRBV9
TGTGCCAGCAGCTCACCGTCGGATGAGCAGTTCTTC
CASSSPSDEQFF
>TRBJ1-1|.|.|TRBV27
TGTGCCAGCGGTGGGCACACTGAAGCTTTCTTT
CASGGHTEAFF
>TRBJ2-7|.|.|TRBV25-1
TGTGCCAGCAGTCATCAAACCTACGAGCAGTACTTC
CASSHQTYEQYF
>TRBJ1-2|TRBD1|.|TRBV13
TGTGCCAGCAGCACCGGGACAGGGCATGGCTACACCTTC
CASSTGTGHGYTF
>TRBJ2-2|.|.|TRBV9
TGTGCCAGCAGCGTAGTGGAACTAGCCGGCGGGGAGCTGTTTTTT
CASSVVELAGGELFF
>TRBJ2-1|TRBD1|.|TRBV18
TGTGCCAGCTCACCACGGGACAGGTTTAACAATGAGCAGTTCTTC
CASSPRDRFNNEQFF
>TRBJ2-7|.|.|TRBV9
TGTGCCAGCAGCGTAGTGGGAGGGGGAGAGCAGTACTTC
CASSVVGGGEQYF
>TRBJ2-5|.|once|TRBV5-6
TGTGCCAGCAGCATACGTCAGGGGCGAGAGACCCAGTACTTC
CASSIRQGRETQYF
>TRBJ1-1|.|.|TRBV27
TGTGCCAGCAGTCCCCTCCGAGGCCCCTTACAGGTGAACACTGAAGCTTTCTTT
CASSPLRGPLQVNTEAFF
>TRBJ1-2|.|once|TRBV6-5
TGTGCCAGCAGTTACTCGATTAGGGACTTGGATGGCTACACCTTC
CASSYSIRDLDGYTF
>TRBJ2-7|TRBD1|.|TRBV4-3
TGCGCCAGCAGCCAAGCTAGACAGGGAACAGAGCAGTACTTC
CASSQARQGTEQYF
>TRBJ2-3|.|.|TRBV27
TGTGCCAGCAGTCCGGGTCCTAGCACAGATACGCAGTATTTT
CASSPGPSTDTQYF
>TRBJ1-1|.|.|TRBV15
TGTGCCACCAGCAGAGAACCCGGACAGACCTTAATGAACACTGAAGCTTTCTTT
CATSREPGQTLMNTEAFF
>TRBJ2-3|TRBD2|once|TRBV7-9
TGTGCCAGCAGCTCCTCGACTAGCGGGGACTTCACAGATACGCAGTATTTT
CASSSSTSGDFTDTQYF
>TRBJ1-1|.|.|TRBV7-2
TGTGCCAGCAGGGGGGGTCCTGAAGCTTTCTTT
CASRGGPEAFF
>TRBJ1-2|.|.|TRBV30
TGTGCCTGGAGTGCTGTACAGGGTGATGGCTACACCTTC
CAWSAVQGDGYTF
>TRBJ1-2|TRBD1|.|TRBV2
TGTGCCAGCAGTGCCGGGACAGGGTTTATCTATGGCTACACCTTC
CASSAGTGFIYGYTF
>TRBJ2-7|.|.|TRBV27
TGTGCCAGCAGTCCTCGCCCAGGACAGACCTACGAGCAGTACTTC
CASSPRPGQTYEQYF
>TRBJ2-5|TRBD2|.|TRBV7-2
TGTGCCAGCAGCTTATTTACTAGCGGACAAGAGACCCAGTACTTC
CASSLFTSGQETQYF
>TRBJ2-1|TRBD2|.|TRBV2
TGTGCCAGCAGAAGAAAAAGCGGGGGGGCCGGCAATGAGCAGTTCTTC
CASRRKSGGAGNEQFF
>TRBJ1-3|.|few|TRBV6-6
TGTGCCAGCAGTTACGAGGGTACCTCTGGAAACACCATATATTTT
CASSYEGTSGNTIYF
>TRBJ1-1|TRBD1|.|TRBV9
TGTGCCAGCAGCGAAACGGGACAGGGGAACACTGAAGCTTTCTTT
CASSETGQGNTEAFF